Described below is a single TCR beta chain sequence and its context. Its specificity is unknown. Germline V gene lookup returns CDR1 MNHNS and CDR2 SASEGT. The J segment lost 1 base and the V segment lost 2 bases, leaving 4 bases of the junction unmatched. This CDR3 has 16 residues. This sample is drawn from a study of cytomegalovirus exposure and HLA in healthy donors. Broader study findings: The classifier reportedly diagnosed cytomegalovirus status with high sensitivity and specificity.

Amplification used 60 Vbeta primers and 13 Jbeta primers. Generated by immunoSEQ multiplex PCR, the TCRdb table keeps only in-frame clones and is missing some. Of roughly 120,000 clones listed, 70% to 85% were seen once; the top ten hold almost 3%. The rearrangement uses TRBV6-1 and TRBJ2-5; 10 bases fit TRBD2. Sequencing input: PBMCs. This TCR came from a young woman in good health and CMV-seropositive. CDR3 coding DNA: TGTGCCAGCAGTGAAAGGCTAGCGGGGGCCCAAGAGACCCAGTACTTC. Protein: CASSERLAGAQETQYF.